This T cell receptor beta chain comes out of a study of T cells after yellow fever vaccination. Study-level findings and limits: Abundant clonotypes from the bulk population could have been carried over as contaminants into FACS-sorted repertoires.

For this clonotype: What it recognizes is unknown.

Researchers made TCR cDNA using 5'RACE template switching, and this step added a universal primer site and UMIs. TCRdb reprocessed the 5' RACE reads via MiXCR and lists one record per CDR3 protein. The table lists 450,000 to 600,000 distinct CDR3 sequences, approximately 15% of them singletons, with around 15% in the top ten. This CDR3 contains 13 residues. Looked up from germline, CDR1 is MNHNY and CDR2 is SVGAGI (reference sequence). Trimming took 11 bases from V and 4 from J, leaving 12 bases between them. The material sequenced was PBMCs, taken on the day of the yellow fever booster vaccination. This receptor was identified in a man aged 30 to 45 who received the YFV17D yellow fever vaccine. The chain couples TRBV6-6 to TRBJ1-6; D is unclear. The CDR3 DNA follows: TGTGCCTGTAGGGAGCAATATAATTCACCCCTCCACTTT. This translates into CACREQYNSPLHF.